Following are 21 T cell receptor beta chains from one sample sequenced in a study of control samples from healthy donors and cancer patients. Clones were read by immunoSEQ multiplex PCR, and TCRdb kept only the in-frame ones, dropping some. The table includes approximately 130,000 clones, approximately 90% detected once. Input material: blood. These receptors were obtained from a man aged 25 to 45 in good health.

The chain combines TRBV18 with TRBJ2-1, with D perhaps given as TRBD1 or TRBD2 (5 bases each). The CDR3 extends over 12 amino acids. CDR1 is KGHSH, CDR2 LQKENI, per germline. V lost 1 base to trimming and J lost 8 bases, with 6 bases between them. CDR3 sequence reads: CASSPLGDEQFF. The CDR3 nucleotides read TGTGCCAGCTCACCACTGGGGGATGAGCAGTTCTTC.

The chain recombines TRBV11-2 with TRBJ2-1; 9 nucleotides agree with TRBD2. CDR1 SGHAT and CDR2 FQNNGV come from the germline V gene. J lost 7 bases, V lost 5 bases, and 9 bases had no gene match. The CDR3 sequence is 15 residues long. CDR3 protein: CASSRTSDPGNEQFF. The CDR3 DNA is TGTGCCAGCAGCCGGACTAGCGACCCTGGGAATGAGCAGTTCTTC.

The chain combines TRBV3-1 (or the pseudogene TRBV3-2) with TRBJ1-2, with a weak D call TRBD1 (5 bases). CDR3 length: 13 amino acids. V was clipped by 1 base and J by 4 bases, with 7 bases between them. CDR1 is LGHDT and CDR2 is YNNKEL in the germline V gene (reference sequence). The CDR3 is CASSQGRGYGYTF. DNA of the CDR3: TGTGCCAGCAGCCAAGGGAGGGGCTATGGCTACACCTTC.

J is TRBJ1-6 and V is TRBV18; 9 bases fit TRBD1. The CDR3 loop spans 14 amino acids. From germline, CDR1 is KGHSH and CDR2 LQKENI. The V segment lost 3 bases and the J segment 9 bases; nucleotides outside the gene matches: 3. The CDR3 nucleotides are TGTGCCAGCTCACCTGACAGGGGGAGTTCACCCCTCCACTTT. It codes for CASSPDRGSSPLHF.

The chain couples TRBV6-1 to TRBJ1-1; D is ambiguous. CDR3 length equals 14 residues. Germline assignment: CDR1 MNHNS and CDR2 SASEGT. Deletions cut 4 bases from V and 1 base from J, with 10 bases between. CDR3 residues: CASSGRWKNTEAFF. In DNA, the CDR3 is TGTGCCAGCAGTGGTCGGTGGAAGAACACTGAAGCTTTCTTT.

The gene calls are TRBV19 and TRBJ1-1, with D tentatively TRBD1 (6 bases). Trimming cost V 7 bases and J 5 bases, with 14 bases left between them. CDR3 length equals 13 residues. Germline lookup yields CDR1 LNHDA and CDR2 SQIVND (reference sequence). The CDR3 nucleotides are TGTGCCAGTACCAAAGACAGGAGGACTGAAGCTTTCTTT. This gives the protein CASTKDRRTEAFF.

The chain has TRBV6-1 and TRBJ1-3, with 7 nucleotides matching TRBD1. The CDR3 has 18 residues. Trimming removed 2 bases from V and 0 bases from J; junction bases left unmatched: 10. CDR1 MNHNS and CDR2 SASEGT come from the germline V gene. Here the CDR3 reads CASSELRQGFSSGNTIYF. The CDR3 DNA reads as TGTGCCAGCAGTGAACTACGACAGGGCTTCAGCTCTGGAAACACCATATATTTT.

V and J are TRBV5-4 and TRBJ1-1; D is perhaps TRBD1 (5 bases). Germline CDR1 reads SGHNT; CDR2 reads YYREEE (reference sequence). The V end lost 4 bases, the J end lost 0 bases, and 10 bases lay between the germline ends. CDR3 length: 14 amino acids. The CDR3 reads CASSPGGMNTEAFF. DNA for the CDR3: TGTGCCAGCAGCCCCGGGGGGATGAACACTGAAGCTTTCTTT.

The chain employs TRBV5-6 and TRBJ1-3; a weak D match, TRBD1 (5 bases). Trimming took 1 base from V and 0 from J, leaving 14 bases between them. The CDR3 covers 17 residues. Germline V gene sequence: CDR1 SGHDT, CDR2 YYEEEE. Here the CDR3 reads CASSLMMGPSSGNTIYF. The DNA for the CDR3 is TGTGCCAGCAGCTTGATGATGGGGCCGAGCTCTGGAAACACCATATATTTT.

This clone has just one count. The V and J genes are TRBV15 and TRBJ1-3, with a weak D call TRBD1 (5 bases). Trimming left V 0 bases short and J 4 bases short, with 19 bases between. Germline V CDR1 and CDR2: LNHNV, YYDKDF (reference sequence). The CDR3 has 18 residues. The CDR3 nucleotides read TGTGCCACCAGCAGAGATCCAATGGGCAGTGGGACCGGAAACACCATATATTTT. Its protein is CATSRDPMGSGTGNTIYF. Drawing the rest from reference TRBV15 and TRBJ1-3, the complete variable domain is DAMVIQNPRYQVTQFGKPVTLSCSQTLNHNVMYWYQQKSSQAPKLLFHYYDKDFNNEADTPDNFQSRRPNTSFCFLDIRSPGLGDTAMYLCATSRDPMGSGTGNTIYFGEGSWLTVV.

V and J are TRBV5-1 and TRBJ1-3, with D uncertain. Germline V gives CDR1 SGHRS, CDR2 YFSETQ. V shed 1 base and J shed 1 base, with 12 bases lying between them. The CDR3 is made up of 16 amino acids. CDR3 sequence: CASSLSGIASGNTIYF. Written as DNA, the CDR3 is TGCGCCAGCAGCTTGTCAGGCATTGCGTCTGGAAACACCATATATTTT. Together with reference TRBV5-1 and TRBJ1-3, the CDR3 gives the full variable domain: KAGVTQTPRYLIKTRGQQVTLSCSPISGHRSVSWYQQTPGQGLQFLFEYFSETQRNKGNFPGRFSGRQFSNSRSEMNVSTLELGDSALYLCASSLSGIASGNTIYFGEGSWLTVV.

This clone was detected only a few times. The rearrangement joins TRBV29-1 to TRBJ2-2; 7 bases match TRBD1. Trimming at V came to 7 bases and at J to 4 bases, leaving 6 bases not matched to a gene. Germline V gives CDR1 SQVTM, CDR2 ANQGSEA. The CDR3 loop spans 13 amino acids. The CDR3 protein is CSAYRGRTGELFF. The CDR3, as DNA: TGCAGCGCGTACAGGGGACGCACCGGGGAGCTGTTTTTT.

The V and J genes are TRBV6-5 and TRBJ2-7, with a weak D call TRBD2 (6 bases). The germline gives CDR1 MNHEY, CDR2 SVGAGI. This CDR3 contains 15 residues. V shed 5 bases and J shed 4 bases, with 18 bases lying between them. CDR3 residues: CASSPRDGGRYEQYF. The CDR3 coding sequence is TGTGCCAGCAGTCCTCGGGACGGGGGAAGGTACGAGCAGTACTTC.

The V call is TRBV18, the J call TRBJ2-5; possibly TRBD2 for D (7 bases). Trimming removed 0 bases from V and 8 bases from J, with 16 bases in between. CDR3 length: 15 amino acids. Germline lookup yields CDR1 KGHSH and CDR2 LQKENI. In DNA form, the CDR3 reads TGTGCCAGCTCACCACCGAGGGGGACTAACATTACCCAGTACTTC. This gives the protein CASSPPRGTNITQYF. The full variable domain, completed using reference TRBV18 and TRBJ2-5, is NAGVMQNPRHLVRRRGQEARLRCSPMKGHSHVYWYRQLPEEGLKFMVYLQKENIIDESGMPKERFSAEFPKEGPSILRIQQVVRGDSAAYFCASSPPRGTNITQYFGPGTRLLVL.

This rearrangement joins TRBV24-1 to TRBJ2-5; D is ambiguous. There are 13 residues in the CDR3. CDR1 KGHDR and CDR2 SFDVKD come from the germline V gene. With 5 bases removed from V and 5 bases from J, the gap between germline ends came to 11 bases. CDR3 protein: CATSVAQAETQYF. DNA for the CDR3: TGTGCCACCAGTGTCGCCCAGGCGGAGACCCAGTACTTC.

The chain recombines TRBV10-3 with TRBJ2-4; TRBD2 aligns across 10 bases. V shed 10 bases, J shed 9 bases, and the junction held 9 bases outside the gene matches. This CDR3 comprises 13 residues. Germline CDR1 is ENHRY and CDR2 is SYGVKD. Here the CDR3 DNA reads TGTGCCACGCGGAGCGGGGGGGCGGGCATTCAGTACTTC. It is translated as CATRSGGAGIQYF.

The chain employs TRBV18 and TRBJ1-6; D not resolved. The V end lost 2 bases, the J end lost 5 bases, and 10 bases lay between the germline ends. CDR3 length: 15 residues. The germline V gene encodes CDR1 KGHSH and CDR2 LQKENI. The CDR3 coding sequence is TGTGCCAGCTCACCAACTCCGGACCATAATTCACCCCTCCACTTT. Protein: CASSPTPDHNSPLHF.

The chain combines TRBV27 with TRBJ1-2, with D tentatively TRBD1 (6 bases). V was trimmed by 1 base and J by 4 bases, leaving 13 bases between them. This CDR3 has 15 amino acids. CDR1 MNHEY and CDR2 SMNVEV come from the germline V gene (reference sequence). The CDR3 sequence: CASSLYAGAGYGYTF. In nucleotides, the CDR3 is TGTGCCAGCAGTTTATATGCAGGGGCGGGCTATGGCTACACCTTC.

The CDR3 DNA reads as TGTGCCGTTAGTGGATCCTCCTACAATGAGCAGTTCTTC. It specifies CAVSGSSYNEQFF. The chain couples TRBV10-3 to TRBJ2-1; unclear D gene. The CDR3 has 13 residues. Germline V CDR1 and CDR2: ENHRY, SYGVKD. With 11 bases removed from V and 0 bases from J, the gap between germline ends came to 11 bases.

The V gene is TRBV10-2, the J gene TRBJ1-6; D possibly corresponds to TRBD1 (6 bases). The CDR3 is made up of 14 amino acids. The V and J ends lost 3 bases and 9 bases respectively, with 12 bases between them. CDR1 is WSHSY and CDR2 is SAAADI in the germline V gene. The CDR3 sequence is CASSEQGLGSPLHF. In nucleotides, the CDR3 is TGCGCCAGCAGTGAACAGGGTCTGGGTTCACCCCTCCACTTT.

The chain is built from TRBV5-1 and TRBJ2-4; TRBD1 matches 7 bases. CDR3 length: 14 residues. The ends lost 4 bases at V and 8 bases at J; junction bases unmatched: 9. The V gene's germline CDR1 is SGHRS and CDR2 YFSETQ. The CDR3 DNA is TGCGCCAGCAGCGAGACCTACAGGGGTTACATTCAGTACTTC. Amino acid sequence: CASSETYRGYIQYF.